This T cell receptor beta chain is drawn from a study of blood T cell repertoires in COVID-19. Across the whole study: COVID-19 samples collected from the United States, Italy and Spain covered acute and convalescent phases.

Generated by immunoSEQ multiplex PCR, the TCRdb table keeps only in-frame clones and is missing some. The sample records about 83,000 clones, roughly nine tenths being singletons. Germline V gene sequence: CDR1 SGHRS, CDR2 YFSETQ. CDR3 length: 14 residues. The V end lost 4 bases, the J end lost 2 bases, and 13 bases lay between the germline ends. Input material: peripheral blood. The V gene is TRBV5-1, the J gene TRBJ2-7, with D perhaps matching TRBD2 (6 bases). This receptor was obtained from a woman aged 45-60 years with active or convalescent COVID-19. CDR3 residues: CASSRGSLPYEQYF. CDR3 coding DNA: TGCGCCAGCAGCCGGGGGTCACTTCCCTACGAGCAGTACTTC.